The 12 T cell receptor beta chains below come from one sample, sequenced in a study of cytomegalovirus exposure and HLA in healthy donors. PCR involved 60 Vbeta and 13 Jbeta primers. Method: immunoSEQ multiplex PCR; TCRdb's copy keeps in-frame clones and lacks some. Among about 120,000 clones listed, 80% were seen once. The sample taken for sequencing was PBMCs. These receptors were collected from a man aged 30-40 years in good health and CMV-seronegative.

The gene calls are TRBV28 and TRBJ2-7, with 7 bases that match TRBD1. Germline V gene lookup returns CDR1 MDHEN and CDR2 SYDVKM. The CDR3 length is 17 residues. Trimming cost V 1 base and J 6 bases; bases outside gene matches: 15. CDR3 nucleotides: TGTGCCAGCAGTTTATCCCTCGCCGGGACCAAGGGGGCCGAGCAGTACTTC. It is translated as CASSLSLAGTKGAEQYF. Combining the CDR3 with reference TRBV28 and TRBJ2-7 gives the whole variable domain DVKVTQSSRYLVKRTGEKVFLECVQDMDHENMFWYRQDPGLGLRLIYFSYDVKMKEKGDIPEGYSVSREKKERFSLILESASTNQTSMYLCASSLSLAGTKGAEQYFGPGTRLTVT.

The gene calls are TRBV4-1 and TRBJ2-5; 8 nucleotides match TRBD2. The ends lost 5 bases at V and 2 bases at J; junction bases unmatched: 13. CDR1 and CDR2 from the germline V gene are MGHRA and YSYEKL. The CDR3 is made up of 17 amino acids. CDR3 bases: TGCGCCAGCAGCGACATAGATCGGGGGGGCCTTCAAGAGACCCAGTACTTC. It is translated as CASSDIDRGGLQETQYF.

This chain links TRBV5-1 with TRBJ2-3; the D gene is possibly TRBD2 (6 bases). V was shortened by 4 bases and J by 0 bases, with 15 bases between the two germline ends. CDR3 size: 16 residues. The V gene's germline CDR1 is SGHRS and CDR2 YFSETQ. CDR3 amino acids: CASSRGERRSTDTQYF. In DNA, the CDR3 is TGCGCCAGCAGCCGCGGGGAGAGGCGGAGCACAGATACGCAGTATTTT.

This rearrangement joins TRBV5-8 to TRBJ2-7, with D unresolved. This CDR3 has 15 amino acids. Germline V lookup: CDR1 SGHTS, CDR2 YDEGEE. V was shortened by 3 bases and J by 9 bases, with 22 bases between the two germline ends. The CDR3 here is CASSSPRLHSSRQYF. The DNA for the CDR3 is TGTGCCAGCAGCTCTCCGAGGCTCCATTCGTCCCGGCAGTACTTC.

The V call is TRBV9, the J call TRBJ2-2, with 11 bases aligning to TRBD1. V shed 0 bases and J 5 bases; nucleotides not matched to a gene: 3. This CDR3 is built from 16 residues. From germline, CDR1 is SGDLS and CDR2 YYNGEE. The DNA of the CDR3 is TGTGCCAGCAGCGTAGGAGGGACAGGGGGGACCGGGGAGCTGTTTTTT. This translates into CASSVGGTGGTGELFF.

CDR3 in amino acids: CASSYFQGAGNTEAFF. CDR3 DNA: TGTGCCAGCAGTTACTTCCAGGGGGCGGGGAACACTGAAGCTTTCTTT. The V call is TRBV6-5, the J call TRBJ1-1; the match to TRBD1 covers 8 bases. V trimming: 1 base; J trimming: 1 base; junction bases outside the gene matches: 5. Germline V gene data show CDR1 as MNHEY and CDR2 as SVGAGI. This CDR3 has 16 amino acids.

The table lists this clone with a count of one. The chain employs TRBV2 and TRBJ1-4; 7 positions agree with TRBD1. The CDR3 has 15 amino acids. Germline CDR1 SNHLY, CDR2 FYNNEI. Trimming took 5 bases from V and 8 from J; bases not matched to a gene: 11. The CDR3 nucleotides read TGTGCCAGCAGTTACTCGACAGGGAATCGCGAAAAACTGTTTTTT. It codes for CASSYSTGNREKLFF.

The V gene is TRBV6-6, the J gene TRBJ1-5; D remains ambiguous. This CDR3 is built from 15 residues. V lost 0 bases and J lost 7, with 13 bases in between. Germline V lookup: CDR1 MNHNY, CDR2 SVGAGI (reference sequence). CDR3 sequence: CASSYSGLSSQPQHF. The CDR3, as DNA: TGTGCCAGCAGTTACTCAGGTCTTAGCTCACAGCCCCAGCATTTT.

This clone was picked up a small number of times. This chain joins TRBV9 and TRBJ2-4; 7 nucleotides agree with TRBD1. Trimming cost V 0 bases and J 0 bases; bases outside gene matches: 6. There are 17 residues in the CDR3. Germline V gene sequence: CDR1 SGDLS, CDR2 YYNGEE. The CDR3 DNA reads as TGTGCCAGCAGCGTAGAAGGGACAGTCCGAGCCAAAAACATTCAGTACTTC. It is translated as CASSVEGTVRAKNIQYF.

The rearrangement joins TRBV9 to TRBJ2-7; 11 bases match TRBD1. Trimming removed 0 bases from V and 3 bases from J; junction bases left unmatched: 2. Germline V gene sequence: CDR1 SGDLS, CDR2 YYNGEE. CDR3 length equals 15 residues. As DNA, the CDR3 is TGTGCCAGCAGCGTAGAGGGGACAGGGGGCTACGAGCAGTACTTC. The encoded protein is CASSVEGTGGYEQYF.

Only one count was recorded for this clone. This chain uses TRBV5-1 with TRBJ2-7, with 7 bases matching TRBD1. This CDR3 has 15 residues. V dropped 4 bases and J dropped 0; count of bases not matched to a gene: 7. CDR1 SGHRS and CDR2 YFSETQ come from the germline V gene. CDR3 amino acids: CASSDSGTASYEQYF. CDR3 nucleotide sequence: TGCGCCAGCAGCGATTCCGGGACAGCCTCCTACGAGCAGTACTTC.

The V and J genes are TRBV4-2 and TRBJ2-5; 9 nucleotides align to TRBD2. V trimming: 4 bases; J trimming: 2 bases; junction bases outside the gene matches: 2. The germline V gene has CDR1 LGHNA and CDR2 YNFKEQ. This CDR3 comprises 14 residues. CDR3 nucleotide sequence: TGTGCCAGCAGCCTAGCGGGGGTGCAAGAGACCCAGTACTTC. It specifies CASSLAGVQETQYF.